This TCR beta chain was obtained from a study of CD8 T cells in ankylosing spondylitis. With regard to this clonotype: Its antigen is unidentified.

A single record per CDR3 protein comes from TCRdb applying MiXCR to the 5' RACE reads. The sample has 350,000 to 450,000 distinct CDR3 sequences, 25% to 30% seen once. Points from the study as a whole: Typical of ankylosing spondylitis blood, it appeared, was a TCR beta motif of fewer than 10 highly homologous variants.

This TCR was recovered from a male donor with ankylosing spondylitis. Sequenced input: blood, either unsorted or a sorted T cell fraction (not recorded which).

CDR3 loop: CASSLSGTGGSYEQYF. CDR3 DNA: TGTGCCAGCAGTCTGTCCGGGACAGGGGGTTCCTACGAGCAGTACTTC. This sequence joins TRBV28 and TRBJ2-7; 11 bases align to TRBD1. Per germline, CDR1 MDHEN and CDR2 SYDVKM. V trimming: 5 bases; J trimming: 1 base; junction bases outside the gene matches: 7. There are 16 residues in the CDR3.